The 18 T cell receptor beta chains below were found in one sample sequenced in a study of cytomegalovirus exposure and HLA in healthy donors. This PCR relied on a set of 60 Vbeta primers and 13 Jbeta primers. The table came from immunoSEQ multiplex PCR; TCRdb's copy has only in-frame clones and leaves some out. The data contain over 70,000 clones, 70% to 90% of them singletons. The sample taken for sequencing was PBMCs. The receptor source for this set is a man in his late teens or twenties in good health and CMV-seronegative.

This clone was detected a few times. The rearrangement joins TRBV29-1 to TRBJ2-1; TRBD2 matches 12 bases. This CDR3 comprises 15 residues. J was trimmed by 7 bases and V by 4 bases; bases with no gene match: 8. CDR1 SQVTM and CDR2 ANQGSEA come from the germline V gene. CDR3 protein: CSVGGGLAGGNEQFF. The CDR3 DNA is TGCAGCGTTGGGGGGGGCCTAGCGGGGGGGAATGAGCAGTTCTTC.

This chain links TRBV6-1 with TRBJ2-5; 8 bases map to TRBD1. Germline-derived CDR1 and CDR2 are MNHNS and SASEGT. The V segment lost 0 bases and the J segment 5 bases; nucleotides outside the gene matches: 5. The CDR3 spans 15 residues. This CDR3 is CASSEAPTGVETQYF. CDR3 nucleotides: TGTGCCAGCAGTGAAGCCCCGACAGGGGTGGAGACCCAGTACTTC.

V gene TRBV9 combines with J gene TRBJ1-6; 11 bases are shared with TRBD1. V shed 4 bases and J 6 bases; nucleotides not matched to a gene: 6. Germline CDR1 is SGDLS and CDR2 is YYNGEE. The CDR3 is 16 residues long. This CDR3 reads CASSPWTGGPNSPLHF. The CDR3, as DNA: TGTGCCAGCAGCCCATGGACAGGGGGCCCTAATTCACCCCTCCACTTT.

The V gene is TRBV7-2, the J gene TRBJ1-1; the match to TRBD1 covers 10 bases. This CDR3 has 14 residues. Germline V gives CDR1 SGHTA, CDR2 FQGNSA. The J segment lost 3 bases and the V segment lost 3 bases, leaving 1 base of the junction unmatched. CDR3 nucleotide sequence: TGTGCCAGCAGCTTTGGGACAGGGGACACTGAAGCTTTCTTT. Residues: CASSFGTGDTEAFF.

V is TRBV5-4 and J is TRBJ2-6, with no clear D. The germline gives CDR1 SGHNT, CDR2 YYREEE (reference sequence). Trimming removed 5 bases at V and 0 bases at J, with 18 bases between. The CDR3 totals 18 residues. CDR3 sequence (DNA): TGTGCCAGCAGGGGCCCGGAAAGTGTGGTCTCTGGGGCCAACGTCCTGACTTTC. Its translation is CASRGPESVVSGANVLTF.

J is TRBJ1-3 and V is TRBV11-2, with unresolved D. The V end lost 1 base, the J end lost 7 bases, and 11 bases lay between the germline ends. CDR3 length: 14 residues. Germline values: CDR1 SGHAT, CDR2 FQNNGV. For the CDR3, the DNA is TGTGCCAGCAGCTTAGGACGTACTAGGAACACCATATATTTT. It is translated as CASSLGRTRNTIYF.

This clone turned up a few times. This rearrangement joins TRBV11-2 to TRBJ1-2, with a tentative D call TRBD1 (5 bases). Trimming pared 0 bases from V and 5 bases from J, leaving 13 bases between. The germline V gene encodes CDR1 SGHAT and CDR2 FQNNGV. The CDR3 sequence is 15 residues long. The CDR3 DNA reads TGTGCCAGCAGCTTAGATGGGGCTTACCTATATGGCTACACCTTC. It translates to CASSLDGAYLYGYTF.

About this clone itself: The junction shows a germline mismatch at one end, possibly a read error. This sequence joins TRBV7-9 and TRBJ2-1; D is perhaps TRBD2 (5 bases). The CDR3 runs 12 residues. Germline CDR1 reads SEHNR; CDR2 reads FQNEAQ (reference sequence). The CDR3 coding sequence is TGTTCCAGCAGCTTGACCCAGGAAGAGGGTTTCTTC. It is translated as CSSSLTQEEGFF.

This clone appeared once. The rearrangement links TRBV9 to TRBJ1-1; TRBD1 matches 7 bases. Per germline, CDR1 SGDLS and CDR2 YYNGEE. The CDR3 length is 14 residues. V lost 1 base and J lost 0; bases outside the gene matches: 0. CDR3 sequence: CASSVQGVNTEAFF. In nucleotides, the CDR3 is TGTGCCAGCAGCGTACAGGGGGTGAACACTGAAGCTTTCTTT.

The gene calls are TRBV6-5 and TRBJ1-1; 7 bases fit TRBD1. Germline assignment: CDR1 MNHEY and CDR2 SVGAGI. This CDR3 has 16 amino acids. The V gene end was trimmed by 2 bases and the J gene end by 1 base; junction bases not matched to a gene: 7. The CDR3: CASSYVTGAKNTEAFF. DNA of the CDR3: TGTGCCAGCAGTTACGTAACAGGGGCGAAGAACACTGAAGCTTTCTTT.

This clone came up a few times. The chain uses TRBV7-6 and TRBJ2-7; 7 positions match TRBD1. Germline CDR1 reads SGHVS; CDR2 reads FNYEAQ. After removal of 5 bases from V and 6 bases from J, the junction contained 10 bases not matched to a gene. There are 14 residues in the CDR3. The CDR3 is CASSQDDRVSEQYF. As DNA, the CDR3 is TGTGCCAGCAGCCAGGACGACAGGGTGAGCGAGCAGTACTTC.

J is TRBJ1-5 and V is TRBV5-1, with no clear D. This CDR3 is built from 14 residues. V lost 1 base and J 7 bases, leaving 12 bases between the germline ends. Germline values: CDR1 SGHRS, CDR2 YFSETQ. CDR3 in amino acids: CASSLNGEGQPQHF. In DNA, the CDR3 is TGCGCCAGCAGCTTGAACGGGGAGGGCCAGCCCCAGCATTTT.

The chain joins TRBV6-5 to TRBJ1-1; tentative D call: TRBD1 (6 bases). The CDR3 is 14 amino acids. Trimming removed 2 bases from V and 4 bases from J, with 11 bases in between. Germline CDR1 and CDR2: MNHEY and SVGAGI. The CDR3 region has the DNA TGTGCCAGCAGTTACCGGGGGGGCCGCACTGAAGCTTTCTTT. Translated, it gives CASSYRGGRTEAFF.

The chain is built from TRBV27 and TRBJ2-3, with 10 positions matching TRBD2. V gave up 5 bases and J gave up 1 base; unmatched junction bases: 12. The CDR3 is 18 residues long. Germline V gene sequence: CDR1 MNHEY, CDR2 SMNVEV (reference sequence). In nucleotides, the CDR3 is TGTGCCAGCAGTAAAGGGGCTAGCGGGGGAGACCGCACAGATACGCAGTATTTT. This gives the protein CASSKGASGGDRTDTQYF.

The chain combines TRBV27 with TRBJ2-5, with D maybe TRBD1 (5 bases). Trimming cost V 0 bases and J 5 bases, with 16 bases left between them. The CDR3 consists of 16 residues. Germline CDR1 and CDR2: MNHEY and SMNVEV (reference sequence). DNA of the CDR3: TGTGCCAGCAGTTTATCCCCCCGAGACAGTCGGGAGACCCAGTACTTC. It encodes CASSLSPRDSRETQYF.

The chain carries TRBV19 and TRBJ2-2; 9 bases align to TRBD1. CDR3 length: 15 amino acids. Losses at the gene ends were 3 bases for V and 7 bases for J; bases not matched to a gene: 6. The V gene's germline CDR1 is LNHDA and CDR2 SQIVND (reference sequence). The CDR3 sequence is CASSIGTGLVGELFF. CDR3 coding DNA: TGTGCCAGTAGTATCGGGACAGGGCTGGTCGGGGAGCTGTTTTTT.

This clone showed up just a few times. The V gene is TRBV30, the J gene TRBJ1-1; D unclear. Germline CDR1 reads GTSNPN; CDR2 reads SVGIG (reference sequence). This CDR3 has 15 residues. The germline V and J ends were trimmed by 3 bases and 3 bases, with 17 bases remaining between them. CDR3 amino acids: CAWSRLGLSDTEAFF. CDR3 nucleotides: TGTGCCTGGAGCAGGCTCGGACTCTCGGACACTGAAGCTTTCTTT.

V usage is TRBV7-8 and J usage is TRBJ1-1; D remains unclear. Trimming shortened V by 8 bases and J by 1 base, and 14 bases separated the two germline ends. This CDR3 region has 14 residues. CDR1 SGHVS and CDR2 FQNEAQ come from the germline V gene. The chain's CDR3 is CASQIGRGNTEAFF. CDR3 coding DNA: TGTGCCAGCCAAATAGGACGGGGGAACACTGAAGCTTTCTTT.